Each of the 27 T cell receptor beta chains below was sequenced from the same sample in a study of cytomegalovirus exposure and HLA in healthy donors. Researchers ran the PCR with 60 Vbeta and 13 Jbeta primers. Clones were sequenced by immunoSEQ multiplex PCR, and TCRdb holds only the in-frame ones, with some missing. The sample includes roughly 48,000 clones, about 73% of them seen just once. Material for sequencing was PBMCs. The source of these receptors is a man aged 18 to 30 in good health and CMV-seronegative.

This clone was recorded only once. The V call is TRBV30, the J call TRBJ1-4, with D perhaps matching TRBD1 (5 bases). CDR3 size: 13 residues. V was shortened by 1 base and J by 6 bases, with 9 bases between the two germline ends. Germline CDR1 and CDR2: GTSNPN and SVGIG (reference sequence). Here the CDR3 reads CAWSAGGYEKLFF. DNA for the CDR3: TGTGCCTGGAGTGCGGGGGGTTATGAAAAACTGTTTTTT. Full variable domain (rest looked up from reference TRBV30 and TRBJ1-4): SQTIHQWPATLVQPVGSPLSLECTVEGTSNPNLYWYRQAAGRGLQLLFYSVGIGQISSEVPQNLSASRPQDRQFILSSKKLLLSDSGFYLCAWSAGGYEKLFFGSGTQLSVL.

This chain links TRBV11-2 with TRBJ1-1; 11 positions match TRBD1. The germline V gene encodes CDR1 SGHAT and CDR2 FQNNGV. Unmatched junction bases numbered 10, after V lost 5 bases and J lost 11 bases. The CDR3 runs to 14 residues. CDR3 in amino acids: CASSTRTGGVGAFF. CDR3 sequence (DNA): TGTGCCAGCAGCACCCGGACAGGGGGCGTTGGGGCTTTCTTT.

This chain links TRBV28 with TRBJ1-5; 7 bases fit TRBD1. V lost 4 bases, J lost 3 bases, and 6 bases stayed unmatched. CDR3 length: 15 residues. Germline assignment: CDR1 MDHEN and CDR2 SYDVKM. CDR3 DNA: TGTGCCAGCAGTTCAGGGGGTCGAAACAATCAGCCCCAGCATTTT. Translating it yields CASSSGGRNNQPQHF.

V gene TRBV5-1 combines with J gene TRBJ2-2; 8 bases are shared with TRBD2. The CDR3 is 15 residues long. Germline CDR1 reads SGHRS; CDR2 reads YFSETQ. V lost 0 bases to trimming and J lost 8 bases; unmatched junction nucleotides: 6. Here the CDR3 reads CASSLDDGRVGELFF. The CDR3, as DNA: TGCGCCAGCAGCTTGGACGACGGGAGGGTTGGGGAGCTGTTTTTT. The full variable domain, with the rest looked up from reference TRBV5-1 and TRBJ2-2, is KAGVTQTPRYLIKTRGQQVTLSCSPISGHRSVSWYQQTPGQGLQFLFEYFSETQRNKGNFPGRFSGRQFSNSRSEMNVSTLELGDSALYLCASSLDDGRVGELFFGEGSRLTVL.

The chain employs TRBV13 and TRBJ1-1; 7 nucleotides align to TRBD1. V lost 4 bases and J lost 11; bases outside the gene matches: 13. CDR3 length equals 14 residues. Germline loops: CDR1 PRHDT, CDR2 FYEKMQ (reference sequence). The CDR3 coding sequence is TGTGCCAGCAGCTCCAGACAGGGCCCGAGATCGGCTTTCTTT. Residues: CASSSRQGPRSAFF.

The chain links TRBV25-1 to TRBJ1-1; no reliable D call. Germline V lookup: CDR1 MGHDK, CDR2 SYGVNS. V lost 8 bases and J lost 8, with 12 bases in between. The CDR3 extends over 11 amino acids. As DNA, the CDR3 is TGTGCCAGCTCATTTGCGGGAGAAGCTTTCTTT. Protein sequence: CASSFAGEAFF.

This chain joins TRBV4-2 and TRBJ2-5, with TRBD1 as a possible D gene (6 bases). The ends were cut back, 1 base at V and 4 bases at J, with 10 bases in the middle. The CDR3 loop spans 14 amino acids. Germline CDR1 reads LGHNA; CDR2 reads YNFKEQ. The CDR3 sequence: CASSQVQGPETQYF. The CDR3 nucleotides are TGTGCCAGCAGCCAAGTTCAGGGGCCAGAGACCCAGTACTTC.

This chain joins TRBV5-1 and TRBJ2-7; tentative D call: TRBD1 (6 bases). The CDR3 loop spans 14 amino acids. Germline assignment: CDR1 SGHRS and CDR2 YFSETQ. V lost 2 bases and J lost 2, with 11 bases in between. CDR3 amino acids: CASSLAGATYEQYF. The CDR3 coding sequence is TGCGCCAGCAGCTTAGCAGGGGCAACCTACGAGCAGTACTTC.

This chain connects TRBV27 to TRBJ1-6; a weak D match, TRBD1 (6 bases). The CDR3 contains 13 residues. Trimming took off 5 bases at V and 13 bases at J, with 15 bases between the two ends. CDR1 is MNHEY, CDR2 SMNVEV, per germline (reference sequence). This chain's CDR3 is CASSISGASPLHF. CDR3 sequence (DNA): TGTGCCAGCAGTATCTCAGGGGCCAGTCCCCTCCACTTT.

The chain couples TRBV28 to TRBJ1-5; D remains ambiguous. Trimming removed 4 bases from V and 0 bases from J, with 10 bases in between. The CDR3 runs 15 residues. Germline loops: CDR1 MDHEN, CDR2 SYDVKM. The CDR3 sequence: CASSSLVSSNQPQHF. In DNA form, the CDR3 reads TGTGCCAGCAGTTCCTTAGTCTCTAGCAATCAGCCCCAGCATTTT.

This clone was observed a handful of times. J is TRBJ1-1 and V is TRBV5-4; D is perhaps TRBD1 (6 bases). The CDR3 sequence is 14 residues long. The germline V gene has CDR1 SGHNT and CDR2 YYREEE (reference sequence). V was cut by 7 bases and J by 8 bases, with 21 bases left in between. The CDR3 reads CASGSQGPTREAFF. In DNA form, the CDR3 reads TGTGCCAGCGGAAGTCAGGGGCCCACTCGAGAAGCTTTCTTT.

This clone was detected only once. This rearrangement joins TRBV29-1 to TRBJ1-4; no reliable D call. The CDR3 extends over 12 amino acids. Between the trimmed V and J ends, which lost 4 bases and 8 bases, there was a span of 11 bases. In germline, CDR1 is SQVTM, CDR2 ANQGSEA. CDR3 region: CSVGKGGEKLFF. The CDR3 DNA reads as TGCAGCGTTGGAAAGGGAGGCGAAAAACTGTTTTTT.

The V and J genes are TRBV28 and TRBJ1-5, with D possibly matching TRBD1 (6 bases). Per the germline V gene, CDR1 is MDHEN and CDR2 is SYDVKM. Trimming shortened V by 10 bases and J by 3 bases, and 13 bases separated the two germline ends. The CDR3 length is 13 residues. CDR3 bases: TGTGCCACTACAGGGACAATCAATCAGCCCCAGCATTTT. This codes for CATTGTINQPQHF.

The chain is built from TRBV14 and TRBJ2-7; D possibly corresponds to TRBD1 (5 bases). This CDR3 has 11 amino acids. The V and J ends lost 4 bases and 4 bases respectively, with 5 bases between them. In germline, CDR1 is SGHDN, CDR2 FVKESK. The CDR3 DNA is TGTGCCAGCAGCCCAGGGTACGAGCAGTACTTC. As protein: CASSPGYEQYF.

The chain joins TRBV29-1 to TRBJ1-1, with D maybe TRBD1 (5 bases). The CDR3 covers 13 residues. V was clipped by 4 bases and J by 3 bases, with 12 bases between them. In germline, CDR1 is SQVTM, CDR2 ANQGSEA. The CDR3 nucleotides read TGCAGCGTTGGGGGGAGGGAGGACACTGAAGCTTTCTTT. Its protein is CSVGGREDTEAFF.

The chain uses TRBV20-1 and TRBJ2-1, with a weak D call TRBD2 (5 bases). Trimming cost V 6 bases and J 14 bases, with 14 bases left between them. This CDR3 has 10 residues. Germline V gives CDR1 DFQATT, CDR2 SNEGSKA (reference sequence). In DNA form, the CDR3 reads TGCAGTGCGATACTAGAAAGTGAGTTCTTC. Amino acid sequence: CSAILESEFF.

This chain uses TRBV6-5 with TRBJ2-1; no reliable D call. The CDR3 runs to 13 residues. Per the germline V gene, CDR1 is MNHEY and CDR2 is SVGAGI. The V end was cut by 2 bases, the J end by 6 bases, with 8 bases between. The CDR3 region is CASSYLNSNEQFF. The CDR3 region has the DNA TGTGCCAGCAGTTACCTAAATAGCAATGAGCAGTTCTTC.

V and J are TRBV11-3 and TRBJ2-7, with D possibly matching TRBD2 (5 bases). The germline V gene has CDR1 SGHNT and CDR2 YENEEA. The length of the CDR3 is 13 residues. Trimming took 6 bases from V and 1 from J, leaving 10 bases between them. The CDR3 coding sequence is TGTGCCAGCAGTTTGGACTCTTCCTACGAGCAGTACTTC. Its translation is CASSLDSSYEQYF.

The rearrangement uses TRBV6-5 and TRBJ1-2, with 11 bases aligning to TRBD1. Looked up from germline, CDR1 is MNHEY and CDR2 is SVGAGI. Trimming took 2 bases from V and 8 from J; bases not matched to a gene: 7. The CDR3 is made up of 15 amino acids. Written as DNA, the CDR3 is TGTGCCAGCAGTTACGGGACAGGGGGGAAACGAGGCTACACCTTC. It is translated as CASSYGTGGKRGYTF.

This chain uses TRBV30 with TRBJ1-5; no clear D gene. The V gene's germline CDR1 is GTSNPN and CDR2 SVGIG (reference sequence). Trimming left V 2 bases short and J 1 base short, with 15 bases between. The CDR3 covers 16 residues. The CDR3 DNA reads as TGTGCCTGGAGTCGGGAGACGGGTCGGAGCAATCAGCCCCAGCATTTT. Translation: CAWSRETGRSNQPQHF. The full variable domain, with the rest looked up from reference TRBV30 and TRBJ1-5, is SQTIHQWPATLVQPVGSPLSLECTVEGTSNPNLYWYRQAAGRGLQLLFYSVGIGQISSEVPQNLSASRPQDRQFILSSKKLLLSDSGFYLCAWSRETGRSNQPQHFGDGTRLSIL.

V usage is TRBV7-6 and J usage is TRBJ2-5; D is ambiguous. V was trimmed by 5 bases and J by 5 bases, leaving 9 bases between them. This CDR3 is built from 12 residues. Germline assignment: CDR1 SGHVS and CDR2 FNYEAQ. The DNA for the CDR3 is TGTGCCAGCAGCCCCACGGAGGAGACCCAGTACTTC. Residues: CASSPTEETQYF.

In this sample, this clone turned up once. The CDR3 region is CASSEGTGPKDEQFF. The CDR3, as DNA: TGCGCCAGCAGTGAAGGGACAGGGCCGAAGGATGAGCAGTTCTTC. This rearrangement joins TRBV10-1 to TRBJ2-1, with TRBD1 matching 9 bases. Losses at the gene ends were 3 bases for V and 8 bases for J; bases not matched to a gene: 8. CDR1 is WNHNN and CDR2 is SYGVQD in the germline V gene (reference sequence). The CDR3 runs 15 residues.

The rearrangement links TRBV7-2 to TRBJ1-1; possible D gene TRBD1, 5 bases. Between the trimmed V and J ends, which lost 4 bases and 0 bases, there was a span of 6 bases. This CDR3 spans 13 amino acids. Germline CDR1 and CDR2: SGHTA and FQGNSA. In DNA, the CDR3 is TGTGCCAGCAGCTCAGGGATGAACACTGAAGCTTTCTTT. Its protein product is CASSSGMNTEAFF. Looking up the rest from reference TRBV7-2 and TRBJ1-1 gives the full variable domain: GAGVSQSPSNKVTEKGKDVELRCDPISGHTALYWYRQSLGQGLEFLIYFQGNSAPDKSGLPSDRFSAERTGGSVSTLTIQRTQQEDSAVYLCASSSGMNTEAFFGQGTRLTVV.

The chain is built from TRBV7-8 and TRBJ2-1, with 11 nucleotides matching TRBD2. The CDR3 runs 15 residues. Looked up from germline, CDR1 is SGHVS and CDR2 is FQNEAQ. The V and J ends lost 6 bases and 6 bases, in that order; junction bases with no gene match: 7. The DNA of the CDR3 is TGTGCCAGCAGAACCGGGACTAGCGGCATCAATGAGCAGTTCTTC. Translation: CASRTGTSGINEQFF.

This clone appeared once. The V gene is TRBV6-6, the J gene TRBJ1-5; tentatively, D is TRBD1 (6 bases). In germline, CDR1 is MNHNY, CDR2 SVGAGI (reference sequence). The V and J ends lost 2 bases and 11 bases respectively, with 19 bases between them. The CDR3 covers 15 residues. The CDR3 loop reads CASSYRSVGQSAQHF. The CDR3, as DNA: TGTGCCAGCAGTTACAGGAGTGTCGGACAGTCGGCCCAGCATTTT.

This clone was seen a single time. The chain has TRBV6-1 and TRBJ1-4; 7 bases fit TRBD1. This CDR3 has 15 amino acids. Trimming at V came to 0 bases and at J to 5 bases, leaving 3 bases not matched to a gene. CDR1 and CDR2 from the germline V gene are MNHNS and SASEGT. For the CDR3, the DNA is TGTGCCAGCAGTGAAGCGACAGGGAGAAATGAAAAACTGTTTTTT. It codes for CASSEATGRNEKLFF.

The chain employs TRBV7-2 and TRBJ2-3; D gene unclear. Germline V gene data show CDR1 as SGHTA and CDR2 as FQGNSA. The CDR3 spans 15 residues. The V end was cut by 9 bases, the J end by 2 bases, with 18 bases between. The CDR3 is CASALSRSPTDTQYF. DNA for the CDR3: TGTGCCAGTGCCCTCTCCCGGAGCCCCACAGATACGCAGTATTTT.